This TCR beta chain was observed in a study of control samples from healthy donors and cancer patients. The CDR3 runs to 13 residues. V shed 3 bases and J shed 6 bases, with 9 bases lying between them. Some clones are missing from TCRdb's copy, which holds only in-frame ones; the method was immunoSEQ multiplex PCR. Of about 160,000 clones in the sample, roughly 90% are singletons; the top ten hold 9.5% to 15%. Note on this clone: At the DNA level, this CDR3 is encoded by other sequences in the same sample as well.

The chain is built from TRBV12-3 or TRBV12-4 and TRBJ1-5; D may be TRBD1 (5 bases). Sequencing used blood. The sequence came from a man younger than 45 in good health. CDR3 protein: CASSLAGGQPQHF. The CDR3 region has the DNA TGTGCCAGCAGTTTGGCGGGGGGTCAGCCCCAGCATTTT.